Shown below are 20 T cell receptor beta chains from a single sample sequenced in a study of T cell repertoires in cytomegalovirus infection. TCRdb reanalysed the reads using MiXCR and keeps one entry per CDR3 protein. The sample lists around 310,000 distinct CDR3 sequences, roughly 15% occurring once. The specimen sequenced was PBMCs. Receptors were obtained from a human donor in good health (CMV status not recorded). Some clones in this sample may be carry-over from other donors' samples.

The chain employs TRBV6-1 and TRBJ1-6, with D unclear. The CDR3 is 13 amino acids. V was trimmed by 2 bases and J by 15 bases, leaving 14 bases between them. CDR1 MNHNS and CDR2 SASEGT come from the germline V gene. Here the CDR3 DNA reads TGTGCCAGCAGTGAATCTGTACACCTATTCCTCCACTTT. Residues: CASSESVHLFLHF.

This clonotype was found many times. V gene TRBV7-2 combines with J gene TRBJ2-2; 7 nucleotides agree with TRBD1. The trim removed 5 bases at V and 0 bases at J, leaving 3 bases unmatched. Germline loops: CDR1 SGHTA, CDR2 FQGNSA. The CDR3 runs to 15 residues. In nucleotides, the CDR3 is TGTGCCAGCAGCCTCGGACAGGCGAACACCGGGGAGCTGTTTTTT. Its protein product is CASSLGQANTGELFF.

This clonotype came up once. V gene TRBV11-2 combines with J gene TRBJ2-1, with 13 bases that match TRBD2. CDR1 and CDR2 (germline): SGHAT, FQNNGV. This CDR3 region has 16 residues. J was trimmed by 8 bases and V by 3 bases; bases with no gene match: 7. This CDR3 is CASSFGTSGVLDEQFF. CDR3 nucleotide sequence: TGTGCCAGCAGCTTCGGGACTAGCGGGGTGCTGGATGAGCAGTTCTTC.

This clonotype appeared many times. This sequence joins TRBV7-6 and TRBJ2-3; the match to TRBD2 covers 7 bases. Germline-derived CDR1 and CDR2 are SGHVS and FNYEAQ. The CDR3 spans 14 residues. V trimming: 3 bases; J trimming: 1 base; junction bases outside the gene matches: 1. CDR3 in amino acids: CASSFAGGTDTQYF. The CDR3 bases are TGTGCCAGCAGCTTTGCGGGGGGCACAGATACGCAGTATTTT.

The rearrangement joins TRBV11-2 to TRBJ2-2; TRBD1 is a possible D gene (6 bases). Trimming took 7 bases from V and 0 from J, leaving 12 bases between them. The CDR3 runs to 15 residues. Germline V gene data show CDR1 as SGHAT and CDR2 as FQNNGV. The CDR3 nucleotides are TGTGCCAGCACGTGGACAGAACCGAACACCGGGGAGCTGTTTTTT. This codes for CASTWTEPNTGELFF.

In its sample, this clonotype was seen many times. The chain joins TRBV7-2 to TRBJ1-5, with D perhaps matching TRBD1 (6 bases). V gave up 5 bases and J gave up 6 bases, with 20 bases separating them. Germline CDR1 is SGHTA and CDR2 is FQGNSA. The CDR3 loop spans 16 amino acids. CDR3 nucleotide sequence: TGTGCCAGCAGCCCCCGTGGAGGGGGTCCTGCTCAGCCCCAGCATTTT. This translates into CASSPRGGGPAQPQHF.

The chain couples TRBV29-1 to TRBJ1-1; D is ambiguous. CDR1 and CDR2 (germline): SQVTM, ANQGSEA. This CDR3 region has 14 residues. V gave up 6 bases and J gave up 1 base, with 15 bases separating them. The CDR3 sequence is CSVRHGRENTEAFF. The CDR3 bases are TGCAGCGTAAGACATGGAAGGGAGAACACTGAAGCTTTCTTT.

About this clonotype itself: A much bigger clone sits one base away, suggesting this may be a read error. This chain connects TRBV7-6 to TRBJ1-3; D gene uncertain. Germline V gene sequence: CDR1 SGHVS, CDR2 FNYEAQ. This CDR3 is 13 amino acids long. The CDR3 DNA is TGTGCCAGCAGCTTAGCGCTTGATTCCACCGTATATTTT. Its protein product is CASSLALDSTVYF.

The chain has TRBV18 and TRBJ2-1; D uncertain. The CDR3 totals 14 residues. Germline assignment: CDR1 KGHSH and CDR2 LQKENI. The V gene lost 0 bases and the J gene lost 5 bases, with 8 bases spanning the gap. DNA of the CDR3: TGTGCCAGCTCACCACCAGTGGGGAACAATGAGCAGTTCTTC. Translated, it gives CASSPPVGNNEQFF. Looking up the rest from reference TRBV18 and TRBJ2-1 gives the full variable domain: NAGVMQNPRHLVRRRGQEARLRCSPMKGHSHVYWYRQLPEEGLKFMVYLQKENIIDESGMPKERFSAEFPKEGPSILRIQQVVRGDSAAYFCASSPPVGNNEQFFGPGTRLTVL.

V gene TRBV20-1 combines with J gene TRBJ2-7, with 10 bases aligning to TRBD2. Germline CDR1 is DFQATT and CDR2 is SNEGSKA (reference sequence). The CDR3 is 15 residues long. J lost 3 bases, V lost 3 bases, and 8 bases had no gene match. CDR3 amino acids: CSASRRLAGYYEQYF. CDR3 sequence (DNA): TGCAGTGCTAGTCGACGACTAGCGGGTTACTACGAGCAGTACTTC.

This clonotype came up many times. The V call is TRBV20-1, the J call TRBJ2-5, with 7 bases identical to TRBD2. Germline assignment: CDR1 DFQATT and CDR2 SNEGSKA (reference sequence). Trimming cost V 0 bases and J 5 bases; bases outside gene matches: 12. There are 16 residues in the CDR3. CDR3 nucleotides: TGCAGTGCTAGAGATGTGGGTACTAGCGTTCCCGAGACCCAGTACTTC. Residues: CSARDVGTSVPETQYF.

This clonotype was seen ten or more times. The gene calls are TRBV7-6 and TRBJ1-5, with 9 nucleotides matching TRBD1. The germline V gene encodes CDR1 SGHVS and CDR2 FNYEAQ. There are 15 residues in the CDR3. With V trimmed by 2 bases and J by 3 bases, 2 bases remained unmatched. The chain's CDR3 is CASSLRTGDNQPQHF. As DNA, the CDR3 is TGTGCCAGCAGCTTAAGGACAGGGGACAATCAGCCCCAGCATTTT.

This clonotype came up many times. The chain employs TRBV7-2 and TRBJ1-1; TRBD1 matches at 10 bases. CDR1 and CDR2 from the germline V gene are SGHTA and FQGNSA. J was trimmed by 4 bases and V by 6 bases; bases with no gene match: 5. The CDR3 sequence is 14 residues long. As DNA, the CDR3 is TGTGCCAGCAGTTCGGACAGGGGGGCCACTGAAGCTTTCTTT. Its protein product is CASSSDRGATEAFF.

With respect to this clonotype: A much larger clone differs from this one at a single base, so this may be a read error. The rearrangement joins TRBV6-5 to TRBJ1-1; D gene unclear. V lost 2 bases and J 4 bases, leaving 17 bases between the germline ends. CDR1 and CDR2 from the germline V gene are MNHEY and SVGAGI. The CDR3 is 16 residues long. CDR3 residues: CASSYTVIRLSTEAFF. The CDR3 DNA reads TGTGCCAGCAGTTACACTGTGATCAGGTTGAGCACTGAAGCTTTCTTT.

This chain uses TRBV7-9 with TRBJ2-2; no firm D call. Trimming pared 0 bases from V and 0 bases from J, leaving 11 bases between. This CDR3 is 17 amino acids long. The germline V gene encodes CDR1 SEHNR and CDR2 FQNEAQ (reference sequence). The CDR3 reads CASSLAPAGANTGELFF. The CDR3, as DNA: TGTGCCAGCAGCTTAGCACCGGCCGGCGCGAACACCGGGGAGCTGTTTTTT.

This clonotype was found many times. The chain recombines TRBV7-6 with TRBJ1-5; 11 bases match TRBD1. The CDR3 runs 15 residues. Germline V lookup: CDR1 SGHVS, CDR2 FNYEAQ. V shed 5 bases, J shed 4 bases, and the junction held 4 bases outside the gene matches. The CDR3 protein is CASSPRDRGNQPQHF. CDR3 sequence (DNA): TGTGCCAGCAGCCCACGGGACAGGGGGAATCAGCCCCAGCATTTT.

This clonotype was detected a few times. The V and J genes are TRBV19 and TRBJ1-1; D call uncertain. The CDR3 extends over 13 amino acids. The germline V gene has CDR1 LNHDA and CDR2 SQIVND (reference sequence). The V end lost 7 bases, the J end lost 1 base, and 10 bases lay between the germline ends. CDR3 nucleotide sequence: TGTGCCAGTACCGGACGGGCGAACACTGAAGCTTTCTTT. It encodes CASTGRANTEAFF.

This clonotype was counted at least ten times. This chain joins TRBV20-1 and TRBJ2-5; 10 bases line up with TRBD2. CDR3 length equals 15 residues. CDR1 and CDR2 from the germline V gene are DFQATT and SNEGSKA (reference sequence). V was clipped by 5 bases and J by 2 bases; unmatched bases: 8. This chain's CDR3 is CSASPSGGFQETQYF. The CDR3 DNA reads as TGCAGTGCTTCCCCTAGCGGGGGATTTCAAGAGACCCAGTACTTC.

The rearrangement joins TRBV20-1 to TRBJ1-5; tentative D call: TRBD1 (6 bases). V was trimmed by 3 bases and J by 10 bases, leaving 13 bases between them. Germline-derived CDR1 and CDR2 are DFQATT and SNEGSKA (reference sequence). This CDR3 is built from 12 residues. The DNA of the CDR3 is TGCAGTGCTAGGGCAGGGGCAGGTCCCCAGCATTTT. Translated, it gives CSARAGAGPQHF.

The V call is TRBV7-9, the J call TRBJ2-7; 10 bases agree with TRBD1. The CDR3 is 15 amino acids. V lost 3 bases, J lost 3 bases, and 5 bases stayed unmatched. Germline CDR1 is SEHNR and CDR2 is FQNEAQ (reference sequence). Here the CDR3 DNA reads TGTGCCAGCAGCTTGCGGGACAGGGGTGGCTACGAGCAGTACTTC. It encodes CASSLRDRGGYEQYF.